Below are 18 T cell receptor beta chains sequenced from a single sample in a study of cytomegalovirus exposure and HLA in healthy donors. Primers: 60 Vbeta forward and 13 Jbeta reverse. Measured with immunoSEQ multiplex PCR; TCRdb has only the in-frame clones, and not every one. Found here are some 120,000 clones; the top ten clones hold 1.5% to 2%. Sequenced input: PBMCs. The receptors originated from a woman in her sixties in good health and CMV-seronegative.

This sequence joins TRBV6-5 and TRBJ1-1; D may be TRBD1 (5 bases). Trimming removed 2 bases from V and 6 bases from J, with 10 bases in between. The CDR3 totals 13 residues. Per the germline V gene, CDR1 is MNHEY and CDR2 is SVGAGI. CDR3 residues: CASSYGGSAEAFF. CDR3 DNA sequence: TGTGCCAGCAGTTACGGGGGGAGCGCTGAAGCTTTCTTT.

This chain joins TRBV19 and TRBJ2-7, with 12 bases matching TRBD2. There are 14 residues in the CDR3. CDR1 is LNHDA and CDR2 is SQIVND in the germline V gene (reference sequence). Unmatched junction bases numbered 4, after V lost 5 bases and J lost 5 bases. Written as DNA, the CDR3 is TGTGCCAGTAGTCCTAGCGGGAGGGACCACGAGCAGTACTTC. Translation gives CASSPSGRDHEQYF.

V is TRBV7-9 and J is TRBJ2-3; D remains unclear. CDR1 and CDR2 (germline): SEHNR, FQNEAQ (reference sequence). CDR3 length: 14 amino acids. V was pared by 1 base and J by 0 bases, with 5 bases between. The CDR3 spells CASSLDTSTDTQYF. CDR3 sequence (DNA): TGTGCCAGCAGCTTAGATACTAGCACAGATACGCAGTATTTT.

The chain joins TRBV28 to TRBJ1-1; TRBD1 matches 7 bases. The germline gives CDR1 MDHEN, CDR2 SYDVKM. V was clipped by 4 bases and J by 1 base; unmatched bases: 6. CDR3 size: 15 residues. CDR3 sequence: CASSSPQGGNTEAFF. The CDR3 DNA reads as TGTGCCAGCAGTTCCCCTCAGGGGGGGAACACTGAAGCTTTCTTT.

The V call is TRBV4-1, the J call TRBJ1-1; 8 bases line up with TRBD1. Per germline, CDR1 MGHRA and CDR2 YSYEKL. There are 16 residues in the CDR3. The ends lost 4 bases at V and 10 bases at J; junction bases unmatched: 17. The CDR3: CASSLPLGRGPVGAFF. CDR3 coding DNA: TGCGCCAGCAGCCTGCCTCTGGGCAGGGGGCCGGTGGGAGCTTTCTTT.

The chain couples TRBV4-1 to TRBJ1-2; 8 bases map to TRBD1. Trimming removed 6 bases from V and 3 bases from J; junction bases left unmatched: 9. This CDR3 has 15 residues. CDR1 and CDR2 from the germline V gene are MGHRA and YSYEKL. The CDR3 spells CASSGDRGIDYGYTF. The CDR3 DNA sequence: TGCGCCAGCAGTGGAGACAGGGGCATTGACTATGGCTACACCTTC.

The CDR3 DNA follows: TGTGCCAGCAGCTTATACTTTCGGGAGGGGGGGTCTAGGGAAAAACTGTTTTTT. It translates to CASSLYFREGGSREKLFF. The J gene is TRBJ1-4, the V gene TRBV7-9; TRBD1 is a possible D gene (6 bases). CDR3 size: 18 residues. Trimming removed 2 bases from V and 8 bases from J, with 24 bases in between. Germline CDR1 is SEHNR and CDR2 is FQNEAQ (reference sequence).

This chain links TRBV19 with TRBJ2-1; 10 positions agree with TRBD2. The germline CDR1 and CDR2 sequences are LNHDA and SQIVND (reference sequence). Unmatched junction bases numbered 3, after V lost 7 bases and J lost 0 bases. This CDR3 has 15 amino acids. The CDR3 bases are TGTGCCAGTAACCCTAGCGGGAGCTCCTACAATGAGCAGTTCTTC. Protein product: CASNPSGSSYNEQFF.

The V call is TRBV7-9, the J call TRBJ2-7; the D gene is possibly TRBD2 (6 bases). This CDR3 has 14 residues. The germline V gene has CDR1 SEHNR and CDR2 FQNEAQ (reference sequence). V gave up 5 bases and J gave up 4 bases, with 15 bases separating them. The CDR3 DNA follows: TGTGCCAGCAGCCCCCCTAGCGTGCTATACGAGCAGTACTTC. This encodes CASSPPSVLYEQYF.

The rearrangement links TRBV7-3 to TRBJ1-2; D not certain. V lost 1 base, J lost 5 bases, and 8 bases lay in between. Per the germline V gene, CDR1 is SGHTA and CDR2 is FQGTGA. The CDR3 has 13 amino acids. DNA of the CDR3: TGTGCCAGCAGCTTAAATGGCGGGTATGGCTACACCTTC. Its translation is CASSLNGGYGYTF.

DNA of the CDR3: TGTGCCAGCAGTGTCAGGGTGGCCGGGGAGCTGTTTTTT. The encoded protein is CASSVRVAGELFF. The chain combines TRBV2 with TRBJ2-2, with D maybe TRBD1 (5 bases). There are 13 residues in the CDR3. Per the germline V gene, CDR1 is SNHLY and CDR2 is FYNNEI. The germline V and J ends were trimmed by 4 bases and 6 bases, with 9 bases remaining between them.

This chain uses TRBV7-3 with TRBJ2-3, with D unclear. The CDR3 length is 13 residues. In germline, CDR1 is SGHTA, CDR2 FQGTGA. Trimming pared 5 bases from V and 0 bases from J, leaving 6 bases between. The CDR3: CASSPGSTDTQYF. The DNA for the CDR3 is TGTGCCAGCAGCCCCGGGAGCACAGATACGCAGTATTTT.

This chain links TRBV28 with TRBJ2-7; 7 bases match TRBD1. The CDR3 loop spans 15 amino acids. Per germline, CDR1 MDHEN and CDR2 SYDVKM. J gave up 2 bases and V 7 bases, and 11 bases lay outside the gene matches. CDR3: CASTSRGRGTYEQYF. The CDR3 bases are TGTGCCAGCACCTCAAGAGGCAGGGGGACCTACGAGCAGTACTTC.

The CDR3: CASSESGGGVGELFF. For the CDR3, the DNA is TGTGCCAGCAGTGAGAGCGGGGGTGGTGTCGGGGAGCTGTTTTTT. This chain uses TRBV6-4 with TRBJ2-2; 8 nucleotides match TRBD2. The germline V gene has CDR1 MRHNA and CDR2 SNTAGT. V shed 3 bases, J shed 7 bases, and the junction held 7 bases outside the gene matches. The CDR3 sequence is 15 residues long.

The CDR3 DNA sequence: TGTGCCACCAAGCCGGGAGGTCGCGAGCAGTACTTC. Protein product: CATKPGGREQYF. The J gene is TRBJ2-7, the V gene TRBV6-5; 7 nucleotides align to TRBD2. The germline gives CDR1 MNHEY, CDR2 SVGAGI. The trim removed 10 bases at V and 6 bases at J, leaving 9 bases unmatched. The length of the CDR3 is 12 residues.

The chain has TRBV5-1 and TRBJ2-7; 7 bases agree with TRBD1. Per the germline V gene, CDR1 is SGHRS and CDR2 is YFSETQ. V lost 0 bases, J lost 6 bases, and 3 bases stayed unmatched. The length of the CDR3 is 13 residues. CDR3 sequence reads: CASSLDAGGEQYF. In nucleotides, the CDR3 is TGCGCCAGCAGCTTGGACGCAGGGGGCGAGCAGTACTTC.

This rearrangement joins TRBV7-9 to TRBJ2-3, with TRBD2 identical over 11 bases. The CDR3 runs to 15 residues. In germline, CDR1 is SEHNR, CDR2 FQNEAQ (reference sequence). Trimming removed 4 bases from V and 0 bases from J; junction bases left unmatched: 0. The CDR3 nucleotides read TGTGCCAGCAGCTGGACTAGCGGGAGCACAGATACGCAGTATTTT. It encodes CASSWTSGSTDTQYF.

The chain combines TRBV9 with TRBJ2-7; 9 positions agree with TRBD1. J gave up 2 bases and V 0 bases, and 3 bases lay outside the gene matches. From germline, CDR1 is SGDLS and CDR2 YYNGEE. This CDR3 is 15 amino acids long. The CDR3 is CASSVDGTGTYEQYF. CDR3 DNA sequence: TGTGCCAGCAGCGTAGACGGGACAGGGACCTACGAGCAGTACTTC. The entire variable domain, with the rest obtained from reference TRBV9 and TRBJ2-7, is as follows: DSGVTQTPKHLITATGQRVTLRCSPRSGDLSVYWYQQSLDQGLQFLIQYYNGEERAKGNILERFSAQQFPDLHSELNLSSLELGDSALYFCASSVDGTGTYEQYFGPGTRLTVT.